These 25 T cell receptor beta chains originate from one sample sequenced in a study of shared clonotypes between healthy human individuals. In the naive CD8 group, cells lacked CD45RO and were positively selected for CCR7, so terminally differentiated effector memory CD45RA+ cells were left out. Generated by immunoSEQ multiplex PCR, the TCRdb table keeps only in-frame clones and is missing some. The data show 1.5 million to 2.5 million clones, about 94% seen once. Sequencing was carried out using naive CD8+ T cells sorted from blood. These receptors were taken from a man aged 18 to 29 in good health.

The J gene is TRBJ2-5, the V gene TRBV4-1, with TRBD1 matching 8 bases. J gave up 1 base and V 0 bases, and 7 bases lay outside the gene matches. The germline V gene has CDR1 MGHRA and CDR2 YSYEKL. CDR3 length: 17 amino acids. The CDR3 reads CASSQDQPGGLQETQYF. The CDR3 region has the DNA TGCGCCAGCAGCCAAGACCAACCAGGGGGCCTCCAAGAGACCCAGTACTTC.

The chain links TRBV6-5 to TRBJ2-1, with 11 nucleotides matching TRBD2. This CDR3 comprises 16 residues. Germline CDR1 is MNHEY and CDR2 is SVGAGI. J was trimmed by 3 bases and V by 4 bases; bases with no gene match: 5. Here the CDR3 DNA reads TGTGCCAGCAGTTCCCCGACTAGCGGGGTCTACAATGAGCAGTTCTTC. It translates to CASSSPTSGVYNEQFF.

This clone has a single count. The V and J genes are TRBV4-3 and TRBJ1-1; D is unclear. The CDR3 is made up of 16 amino acids. V dropped 1 base and J dropped 4 bases, with 16 bases sitting between them. The germline V gene encodes CDR1 LGHNA and CDR2 YSLEER. For the CDR3, the DNA is TGCGCCAGCAGCCAAGGGTACCAAATTGTGGTCACTGAAGCTTTCTTT. This sequence encodes CASSQGYQIVVTEAFF.

The CDR3 DNA reads as TGCGCCAGCAGCCGGACTAGCGGGAGAGCAGACAATGAGCAGTTCTTC. Translation gives CASSRTSGRADNEQFF. The chain couples TRBV4-1 to TRBJ2-1; TRBD2 matches 13 bases. The ends lost 4 bases at V and 5 bases at J; junction bases unmatched: 5. CDR1 MGHRA and CDR2 YSYEKL come from the germline V gene. The length of the CDR3 is 16 residues.

V is TRBV27 and J is TRBJ2-1; the match to TRBD1 covers 7 bases. The CDR3 covers 16 residues. V trimming: 2 bases; J trimming: 5 bases; junction bases outside the gene matches: 9. The germline V gene has CDR1 MNHEY and CDR2 SMNVEV (reference sequence). In DNA, the CDR3 is TGTGCCAGCAGTTTAATGACAGGGTCTATGCACAATGAGCAGTTCTTC. Encoded protein: CASSLMTGSMHNEQFF.

A remark on this clone: Other DNA sequences in the same sample also yield this CDR3. The rearrangement uses TRBV27 and TRBJ1-2; D remains unclear. Looked up from germline, CDR1 is MNHEY and CDR2 is SMNVEV (reference sequence). The V end was cut by 3 bases, the J end by 6 bases, with 11 bases between. This CDR3 contains 13 residues. For the CDR3, the DNA is TGTGCCAGCAGTTTTGGCGGGCGTAATGGCTACACCTTC. It specifies CASSFGGRNGYTF.

The chain is built from TRBV4-1 and TRBJ2-1, with 11 positions matching TRBD2. CDR3 length equals 15 residues. V lost 5 bases, J lost 2 bases, and 2 bases stayed unmatched. CDR1 MGHRA and CDR2 YSYEKL come from the germline V gene. CDR3 bases: TGCGCCAGCAGCATTAGCGGGGGGGCCTACAATGAGCAGTTCTTC. It translates to CASSISGGAYNEQFF.

The V gene is TRBV10-3, the J gene TRBJ1-2, with 10 bases matching TRBD1. Germline V gives CDR1 ENHRY, CDR2 SYGVKD. The CDR3 consists of 16 residues. V was pared by 10 bases and J by 3 bases, with 14 bases of the junction left unmatched. As DNA, the CDR3 is TGTGCCAGCAGGATAGCCGGGACAGGGGAAGACTATGGCTACACCTTC. Its protein is CASRIAGTGEDYGYTF.

The rearrangement joins TRBV6-6 to TRBJ1-5, with 8 bases aligning to TRBD1. CDR3 length equals 15 residues. CDR1 and CDR2 (germline): MNHNY, SVGAGI (reference sequence). With V trimmed by 4 bases and J by 3 bases, 5 bases remained unmatched. CDR3 loop: CASSSPDRVNQPQHF. Written as DNA, the CDR3 is TGTGCCAGCAGTTCCCCGGACAGGGTCAATCAGCCCCAGCATTTT.

The chain combines TRBV5-1 with TRBJ1-1; D gene unclear. The germline gives CDR1 SGHRS, CDR2 YFSETQ. The CDR3 sequence is 14 residues long. V lost 0 bases, J lost 7 bases, and 13 bases lay in between. The CDR3 region is CASSLANSGDEAFF. CDR3 bases: TGCGCCAGCAGCTTGGCCAACTCCGGGGATGAAGCTTTCTTT.

CDR3 bases: TGTGCCAGCAGCAAACAGGGAAATACGCAGTATTTT. The encoded protein is CASSKQGNTQYF. The V gene is TRBV7-2, the J gene TRBJ2-3; D possibly corresponds to TRBD1 (6 bases). Germline CDR1 reads SGHTA; CDR2 reads FQGNSA. This CDR3 comprises 12 residues. Trimming removed 5 bases at V and 7 bases at J, with 10 bases between.

V is TRBV12-5 and J is TRBJ2-3; D not certain. The CDR3 length is 15 residues. Germline V gene sequence: CDR1 LGHNT, CDR2 FRNRAP. V shed 0 bases and J shed 3 bases, with 10 bases lying between them. This CDR3 reads CASGLVRAQTDTQYF. The CDR3 DNA reads TGTGCTAGTGGTTTGGTACGTGCCCAAACAGATACGCAGTATTTT.

The chain employs TRBV7-9 and TRBJ2-1; 10 nucleotides agree with TRBD1. The trim removed 5 bases at V and 7 bases at J, leaving 5 bases unmatched. The germline gives CDR1 SEHNR, CDR2 FQNEAQ (reference sequence). CDR3 size: 14 residues. The CDR3 DNA sequence: TGTGCCAGCAGCCTCAGGGACAGGGGAAATGAGCAGTTCTTC. This translates into CASSLRDRGNEQFF.

This sequence joins TRBV9 and TRBJ2-1; D gene unclear. Between the trimmed V and J ends, which lost 2 bases and 9 bases, there was a span of 12 bases. CDR1 and CDR2 (germline): SGDLS, YYNGEE. This CDR3 spans 13 amino acids. CDR3 sequence (DNA): TGTGCCAGCAGCGTGGATCAAGGACCTGAGCAGTTCTTC. Protein product: CASSVDQGPEQFF. The full variable domain, with the rest looked up from reference TRBV9 and TRBJ2-1, is DSGVTQTPKHLITATGQRVTLRCSPRSGDLSVYWYQQSLDQGLQFLIQYYNGEERAKGNILERFSAQQFPDLHSELNLSSLELGDSALYFCASSVDQGPEQFFGPGTRLTVL.

The CDR3 sequence: CARSNEQYF. The CDR3 nucleotides read TGTGCCAGGTCGAACGAGCAGTACTTC. This chain uses TRBV27 with TRBJ2-7, with D hard to call. Trimming left V 9 bases short and J 5 bases short, with 5 bases between. From germline, CDR1 is MNHEY and CDR2 SMNVEV (reference sequence). This CDR3 has 9 amino acids.

In the case of this clone: The same CDR3 also results from other DNA sequences found in this sample. The V gene is TRBV13, the J gene TRBJ2-7, with D hard to call. Trimming removed 0 bases at V and 2 bases at J, with 5 bases between. This CDR3 contains 13 residues. From germline, CDR1 is PRHDT and CDR2 FYEKMQ (reference sequence). This chain's CDR3 is CASSLGLAYEQYF. Written as DNA, the CDR3 is TGTGCCAGCAGCTTAGGTCTAGCCTACGAGCAGTACTTC. The variable domain in full, completed from reference TRBV13 and TRBJ2-7, reads AAGVIQSPRHLIKEKRETATLKCYPIPRHDTVYWYQQGPGQDPQFLISFYEKMQSDKGSIPDRFSAQQFSDYHSELNMSSLELGDSALYFCASSLGLAYEQYFGPGTRLTVT.

The chain is built from TRBV14 and TRBJ2-1, with D uncertain. V shed 1 base and J shed 6 bases, with 10 bases lying between them. The CDR3 sequence is 14 residues long. Germline V gives CDR1 SGHDN, CDR2 FVKESK. CDR3 sequence (DNA): TGTGCCAGCAGCCAAGGGTGGCTCATCAATGAGCAGTTCTTC. Its translation is CASSQGWLINEQFF.

The chain links TRBV30 to TRBJ2-3, with D perhaps matching TRBD2 (6 bases). The germline V gene has CDR1 GTSNPN and CDR2 SVGIG (reference sequence). Deletions cut 5 bases from V and 4 bases from J, with 16 bases between. The CDR3 runs to 14 residues. As DNA, the CDR3 is TGTGCCTGGGGCGTAGGGGCGGGGTCAGATACGCAGTATTTT. The encoded protein is CAWGVGAGSDTQYF. Variable domain in full (rest from reference TRBV30 and TRBJ2-3): SQTIHQWPATLVQPVGSPLSLECTVEGTSNPNLYWYRQAAGRGLQLLFYSVGIGQISSEVPQNLSASRPQDRQFILSSKKLLLSDSGFYLCAWGVGAGSDTQYFGPGTRLTVL.

This chain links TRBV11-2 with TRBJ2-2; D is unclear. Trimming cost V 1 base and J 9 bases, with 6 bases left between them. The length of the CDR3 is 12 residues. The germline CDR1 and CDR2 sequences are SGHAT and FQNNGV. The CDR3 loop reads CASSLVPWELFF. The DNA for the CDR3 is TGTGCCAGCAGCTTAGTTCCTTGGGAGCTGTTTTTT.

This chain links TRBV6-1 with TRBJ1-1; possibly TRBD1 for D (5 bases). This CDR3 has 15 amino acids. V was trimmed by 3 bases and J by 6 bases, leaving 17 bases between them. Germline V gene sequence: CDR1 MNHNS, CDR2 SASEGT. This CDR3 is CASSDGQGEVPEAFF. CDR3 nucleotide sequence: TGTGCCAGCAGTGACGGGCAGGGTGAAGTCCCTGAAGCTTTCTTT.

The chain recombines TRBV7-6 with TRBJ2-1, with 10 bases identical to TRBD2. CDR3 length: 17 residues. The ends lost 1 base at V and 0 bases at J; junction bases unmatched: 3. The V gene's germline CDR1 is SGHVS and CDR2 FNYEAQ. CDR3 nucleotides: TGTGCCAGCAGCTTAGAGCGGGAGGGGGGCTCCTACAATGAGCAGTTCTTC. It yields the protein CASSLEREGGSYNEQFF.

The V gene is TRBV7-9, the J gene TRBJ1-1; no definite D call. This CDR3 is built from 12 residues. Trimming removed 7 bases at V and 1 base at J, with 7 bases between. Germline lookup yields CDR1 SEHNR and CDR2 FQNEAQ (reference sequence). CDR3 DNA sequence: TGTGCCAGCATGCAGGAGAACACTGAAGCTTTCTTT. This translates into CASMQENTEAFF.

The chain carries TRBV5-6 and TRBJ2-7; TRBD2 might be the D (6 bases). Trimming removed 5 bases from V and 3 bases from J, with 18 bases in between. CDR3 length: 15 residues. CDR1 is SGHDT and CDR2 is YYEEEE in the germline V gene. CDR3 amino acids: CASSVEGIPGYEQYF. In DNA form, the CDR3 reads TGTGCCAGCAGTGTGGAGGGAATCCCAGGCTACGAGCAGTACTTC.

This chain uses TRBV2 with TRBJ2-3; TRBD1 agrees at 9 bases. The V segment lost 3 bases and the J segment 1 base; nucleotides outside the gene matches: 5. Germline CDR1 SNHLY, CDR2 FYNNEI. The CDR3 has 16 residues. The CDR3 region has the DNA TGTGCCAGCAGTGATTGGAGGGACAGGGGCACAGATACGCAGTATTTT. It translates to CASSDWRDRGTDTQYF.

In this sample, this clone turned up once. The sample carries other DNA sequences with the same CDR3. J is TRBJ2-5 and V is TRBV5-4, with 7 bases fitting TRBD2. Germline CDR1 SGHNT, CDR2 YYREEE (reference sequence). V shed 0 bases, J shed 4 bases, and the junction held 6 bases outside the gene matches. CDR3 size: 15 residues. CDR3 nucleotide sequence: TGTGCCAGCAGCTTGGGGACGGGGGGACGAGAGACCCAGTACTTC. This codes for CASSLGTGGRETQYF.